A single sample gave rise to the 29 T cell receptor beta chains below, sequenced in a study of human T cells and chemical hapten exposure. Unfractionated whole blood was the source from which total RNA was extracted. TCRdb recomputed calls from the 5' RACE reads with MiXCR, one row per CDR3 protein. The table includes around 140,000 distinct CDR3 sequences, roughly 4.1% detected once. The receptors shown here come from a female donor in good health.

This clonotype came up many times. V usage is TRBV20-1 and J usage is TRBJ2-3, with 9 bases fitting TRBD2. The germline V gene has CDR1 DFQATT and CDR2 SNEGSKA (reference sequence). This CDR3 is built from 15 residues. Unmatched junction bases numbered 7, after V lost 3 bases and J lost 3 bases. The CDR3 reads CSASLLAGLTDTQYF. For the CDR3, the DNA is TGCAGTGCTAGCCTGCTAGCGGGGTTAACAGATACGCAGTATTTT.

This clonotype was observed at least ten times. This chain's CDR3 is CASSQAQGFVYTEAFF. Written as DNA, the CDR3 is TGTGCCAGCAGCCAAGCACAGGGTTTCGTGTACACTGAAGCTTTCTTT. The V gene is TRBV4-2, the J gene TRBJ1-1, with D perhaps TRBD1 (6 bases). Deletions cut 1 base from V and 3 bases from J, with 15 bases between. The CDR3 is made up of 16 amino acids. Per germline, CDR1 LGHNA and CDR2 YNFKEQ.

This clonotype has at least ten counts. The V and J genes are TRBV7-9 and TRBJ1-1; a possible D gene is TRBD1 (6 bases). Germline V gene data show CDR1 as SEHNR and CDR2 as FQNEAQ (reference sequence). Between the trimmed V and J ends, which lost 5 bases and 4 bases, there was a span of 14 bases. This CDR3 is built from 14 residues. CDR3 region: CASSPRGRGTEAFF. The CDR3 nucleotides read TGTGCCAGCAGCCCTAGAGGCAGGGGCACTGAAGCTTTCTTT. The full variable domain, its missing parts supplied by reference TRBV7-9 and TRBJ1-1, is DTGVSQNPRHKITKRGQNVTFRCDPISEHNRLYWYRQTLGQGPEFLTYFQNEAQLEKSRLLSDRFSAERPKGSFSTLEIQRTEQGDSAMYLCASSPRGRGTEAFFGQGTRLTVV.

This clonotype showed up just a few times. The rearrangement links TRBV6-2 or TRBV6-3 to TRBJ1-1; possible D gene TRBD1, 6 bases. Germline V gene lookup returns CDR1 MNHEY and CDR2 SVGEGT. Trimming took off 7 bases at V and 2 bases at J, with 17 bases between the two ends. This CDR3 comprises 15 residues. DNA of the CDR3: TGTGCCAGCACCGTGACAGGTTCGGGTAACACTGAAGCTTTCTTT. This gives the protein CASTVTGSGNTEAFF.

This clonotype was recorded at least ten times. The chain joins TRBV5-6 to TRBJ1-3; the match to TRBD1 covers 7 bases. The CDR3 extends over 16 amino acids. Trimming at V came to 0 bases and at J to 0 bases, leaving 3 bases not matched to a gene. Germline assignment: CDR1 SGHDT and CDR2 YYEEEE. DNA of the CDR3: TGTGCCAGCAGCTTGGCCGGGACAGACTCTGGAAACACCATATATTTT. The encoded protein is CASSLAGTDSGNTIYF.

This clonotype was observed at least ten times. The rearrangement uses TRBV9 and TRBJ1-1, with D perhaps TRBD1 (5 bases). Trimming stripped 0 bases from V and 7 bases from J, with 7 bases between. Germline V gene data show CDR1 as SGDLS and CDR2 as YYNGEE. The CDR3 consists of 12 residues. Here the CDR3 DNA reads TGTGCCAGCAGCGTAGAAAGGGGTGAAGCTTTCTTT. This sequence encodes CASSVERGEAFF.

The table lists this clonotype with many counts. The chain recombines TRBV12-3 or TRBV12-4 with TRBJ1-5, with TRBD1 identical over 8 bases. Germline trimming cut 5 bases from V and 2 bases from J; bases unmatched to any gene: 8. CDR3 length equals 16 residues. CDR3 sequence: CASSLSGGMGNQPQHF. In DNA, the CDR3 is TGTGCCAGCAGTCTTTCAGGGGGCATGGGCAATCAGCCCCAGCATTTT.

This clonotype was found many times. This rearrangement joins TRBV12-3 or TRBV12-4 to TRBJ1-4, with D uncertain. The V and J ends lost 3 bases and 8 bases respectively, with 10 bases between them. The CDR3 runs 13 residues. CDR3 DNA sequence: TGTGCCAGCAGTTTGAGGGTTGGAGAAAAACTGTTTTTT. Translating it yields CASSLRVGEKLFF.

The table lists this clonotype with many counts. As DNA, the CDR3 is TGTGCCAGCAGTGAGTCGGGTCCCTATGGCTACACCTTC. Encoded protein: CASSESGPYGYTF. The chain combines TRBV25-1 with TRBJ1-2; D gene uncertain. This CDR3 spans 13 amino acids. The V gene lost 3 bases and the J gene lost 4 bases, with 9 bases spanning the gap. Germline CDR1 and CDR2: MGHDK and SYGVNS.

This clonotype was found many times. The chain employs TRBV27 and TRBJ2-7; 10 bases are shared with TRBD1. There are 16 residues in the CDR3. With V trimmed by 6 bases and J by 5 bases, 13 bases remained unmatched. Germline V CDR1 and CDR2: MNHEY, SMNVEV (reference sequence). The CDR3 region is CASSLATGQGGHEQYF. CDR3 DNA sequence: TGTGCCAGCAGCTTAGCCACCGGACAGGGGGGCCACGAGCAGTACTTC.

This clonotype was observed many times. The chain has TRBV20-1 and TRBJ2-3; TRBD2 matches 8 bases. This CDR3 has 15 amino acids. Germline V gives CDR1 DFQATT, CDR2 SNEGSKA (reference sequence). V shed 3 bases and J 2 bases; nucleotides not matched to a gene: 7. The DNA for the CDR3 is TGCAGTGCTAGGCAAGCGGGGGCAAACACAGATACGCAGTATTTT. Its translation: CSARQAGANTDTQYF.

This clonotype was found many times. In nucleotides, the CDR3 is TGTGCCAGCAGATTAAGCATTAGAAATGAAAAACTGTTTTTT. Translating gives CASRLSIRNEKLFF. The V and J genes are TRBV5-6 and TRBJ1-4; D remains ambiguous. V was clipped by 5 bases and J by 5 bases, with 13 bases between them. CDR1 and CDR2 (germline): SGHDT, YYEEEE. The CDR3 is made up of 14 amino acids.

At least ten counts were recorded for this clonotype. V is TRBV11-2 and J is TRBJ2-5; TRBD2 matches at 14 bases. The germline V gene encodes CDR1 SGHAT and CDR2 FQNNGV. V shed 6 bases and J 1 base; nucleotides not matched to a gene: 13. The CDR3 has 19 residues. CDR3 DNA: TGTGCCAGCAGTCCGATTCGGACTAGCGGGGGGACCCTCCAAGAGACCCAGTACTTC. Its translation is CASSPIRTSGGTLQETQYF.

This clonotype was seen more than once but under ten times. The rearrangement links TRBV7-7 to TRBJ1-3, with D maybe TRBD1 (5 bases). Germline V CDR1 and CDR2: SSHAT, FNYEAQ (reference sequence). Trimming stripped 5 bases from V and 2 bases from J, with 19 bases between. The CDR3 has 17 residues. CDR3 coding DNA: TGTGCCAGCAGCCCCGATGCGGGGGTCGGTACTGGAAACACCATATATTTT. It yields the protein CASSPDAGVGTGNTIYF.

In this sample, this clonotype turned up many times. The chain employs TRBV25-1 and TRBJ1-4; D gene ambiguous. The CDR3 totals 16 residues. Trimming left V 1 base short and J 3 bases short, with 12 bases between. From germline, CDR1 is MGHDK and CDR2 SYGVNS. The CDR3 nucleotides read TGTGCCAGCAGTGAATCTGGCGGTCGTGCTAATGAAAAACTGTTTTTT. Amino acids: CASSESGGRANEKLFF.

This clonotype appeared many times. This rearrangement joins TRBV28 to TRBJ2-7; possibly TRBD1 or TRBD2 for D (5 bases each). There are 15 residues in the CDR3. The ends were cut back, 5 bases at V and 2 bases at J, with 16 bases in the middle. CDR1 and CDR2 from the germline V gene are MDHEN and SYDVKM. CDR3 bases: TGTGCCAGCAGTGGGGGAGAGACAGTCGCCTACGAGCAGTACTTC. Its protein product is CASSGGETVAYEQYF. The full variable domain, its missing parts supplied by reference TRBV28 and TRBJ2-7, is DVKVTQSSRYLVKRTGEKVFLECVQDMDHENMFWYRQDPGLGLRLIYFSYDVKMKEKGDIPEGYSVSREKKERFSLILESASTNQTSMYLCASSGGETVAYEQYFGPGTRLTVT.

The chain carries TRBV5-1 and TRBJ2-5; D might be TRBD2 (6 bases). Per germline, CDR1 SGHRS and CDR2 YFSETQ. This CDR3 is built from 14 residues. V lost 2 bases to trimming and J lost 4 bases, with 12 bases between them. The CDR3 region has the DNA TGCGCCAGCAGCTTAACCCCTAGCGCAGAGACCCAGTACTTC. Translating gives CASSLTPSAETQYF.

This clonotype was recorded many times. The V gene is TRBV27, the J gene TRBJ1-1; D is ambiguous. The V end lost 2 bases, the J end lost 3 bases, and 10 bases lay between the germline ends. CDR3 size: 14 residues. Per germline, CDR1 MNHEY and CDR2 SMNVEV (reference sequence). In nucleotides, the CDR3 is TGTGCCAGCAGTTTAGGCCGATACTACACTGAAGCTTTCTTT. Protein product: CASSLGRYYTEAFF.

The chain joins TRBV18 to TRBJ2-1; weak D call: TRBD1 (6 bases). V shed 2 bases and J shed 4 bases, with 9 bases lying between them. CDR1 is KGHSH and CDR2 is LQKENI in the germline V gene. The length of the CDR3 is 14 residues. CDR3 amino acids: CASSPMGAYNEQFF. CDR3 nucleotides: TGTGCCAGCTCACCAATGGGGGCTTACAATGAGCAGTTCTTC.

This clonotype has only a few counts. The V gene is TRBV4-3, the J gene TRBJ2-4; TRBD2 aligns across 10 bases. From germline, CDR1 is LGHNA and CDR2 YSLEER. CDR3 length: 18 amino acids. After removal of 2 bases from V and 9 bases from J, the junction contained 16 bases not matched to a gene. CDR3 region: CASSQYSGGLAGDSIQYF. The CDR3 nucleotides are TGCGCCAGCAGCCAATATTCCGGGGGGCTAGCGGGGGATAGCATTCAGTACTTC.

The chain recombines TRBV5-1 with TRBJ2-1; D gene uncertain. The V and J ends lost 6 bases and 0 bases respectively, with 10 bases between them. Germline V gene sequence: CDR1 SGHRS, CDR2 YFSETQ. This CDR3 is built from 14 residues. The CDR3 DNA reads TGCGCCAGCATGGTGACTCCCTCCTACAATGAGCAGTTCTTC. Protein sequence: CASMVTPSYNEQFF.

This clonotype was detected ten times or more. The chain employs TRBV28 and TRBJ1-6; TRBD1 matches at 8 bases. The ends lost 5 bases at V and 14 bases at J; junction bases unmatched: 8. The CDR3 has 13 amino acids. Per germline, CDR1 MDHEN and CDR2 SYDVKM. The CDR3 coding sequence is TGTGCCAGCAGTAGAATACAGGGGGTAACCCTCCACTTT. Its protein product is CASSRIQGVTLHF.

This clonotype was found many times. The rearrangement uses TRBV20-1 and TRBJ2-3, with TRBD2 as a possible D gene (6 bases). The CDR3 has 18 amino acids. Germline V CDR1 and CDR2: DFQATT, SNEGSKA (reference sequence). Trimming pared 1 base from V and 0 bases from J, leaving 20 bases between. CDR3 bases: TGCAGTGCTAGAGTAGGCCCGTATAATGGGAGGAGCACAGATACGCAGTATTTT. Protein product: CSARVGPYNGRSTDTQYF.

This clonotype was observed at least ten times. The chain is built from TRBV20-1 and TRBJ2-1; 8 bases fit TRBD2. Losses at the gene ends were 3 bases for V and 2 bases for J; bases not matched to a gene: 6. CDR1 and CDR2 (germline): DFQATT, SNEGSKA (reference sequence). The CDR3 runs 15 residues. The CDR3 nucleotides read TGCAGTGCTAGTGACGGGGGGGGGGCCTACAATGAGCAGTTCTTC. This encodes CSASDGGGAYNEQFF.

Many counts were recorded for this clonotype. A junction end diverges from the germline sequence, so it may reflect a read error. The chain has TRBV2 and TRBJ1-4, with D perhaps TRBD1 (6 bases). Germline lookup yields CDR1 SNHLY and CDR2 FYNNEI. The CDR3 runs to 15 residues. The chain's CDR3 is CASREAAGAYEKLFF. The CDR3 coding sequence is TGTGCCAGCAGGGAAGCAGCAGGGGCTTATGAAAAACTGTTTTTT.

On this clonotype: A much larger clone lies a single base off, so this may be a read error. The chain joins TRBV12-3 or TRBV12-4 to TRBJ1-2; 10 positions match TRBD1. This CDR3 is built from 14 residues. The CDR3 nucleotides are TGTGCCAGCAGCCGACAGGGGGCGAGATATGGCGACACCTTC. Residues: CASSRQGARYGDTF.

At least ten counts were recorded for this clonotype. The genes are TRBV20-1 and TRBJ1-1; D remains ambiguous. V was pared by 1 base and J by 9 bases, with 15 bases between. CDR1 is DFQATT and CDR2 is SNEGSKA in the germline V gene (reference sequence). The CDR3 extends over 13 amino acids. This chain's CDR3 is CSARAIALEKAFF. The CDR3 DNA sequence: TGCAGTGCTAGAGCAATAGCTCTAGAGAAAGCTTTCTTT.

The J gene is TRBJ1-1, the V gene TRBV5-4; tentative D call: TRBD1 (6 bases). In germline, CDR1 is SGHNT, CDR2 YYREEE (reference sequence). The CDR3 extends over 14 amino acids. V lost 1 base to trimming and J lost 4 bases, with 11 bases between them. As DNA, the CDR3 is TGTGCCAGCAGCTTGACAGGGTTGGGCACTGAAGCTTTCTTT. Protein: CASSLTGLGTEAFF.

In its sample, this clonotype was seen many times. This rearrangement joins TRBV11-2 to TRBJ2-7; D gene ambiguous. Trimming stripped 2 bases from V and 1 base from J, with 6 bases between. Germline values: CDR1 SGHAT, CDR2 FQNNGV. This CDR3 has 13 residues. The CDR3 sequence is CASSLLASYEQYF. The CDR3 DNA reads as TGTGCCAGCAGCTTATTGGCGTCCTACGAGCAGTACTTC.